The TCR beta chain under discussion was sequenced for a study of glioma-infiltrating T cells. Notes on the study in general: Above-expected tissue-blood divergence occurred in all gliomas, most in low-grade ones. CDR3 overlap between tissue and blood was very small.

Using RNA template, CDR3s of TCR alpha and beta were amplified with iRepertoire arm-PCR. For one-step reverse transcription and amplification, roughly 95-450 ng of tissue mRNA or PBMC total RNA was used. TCRdb ran MiXCR on the multiplex PCR reads and lists one entry per CDR3 protein. The sample has about 3,200 distinct CDR3 sequences, roughly 17% seen once. The junction had 5 bases not matched to a gene; V was cut back by 8 bases and J by 0 bases. Germline loops: CDR1 SGHTA, CDR2 FQGTGA. The CDR3 consists of 15 residues. This clonotype was counted many times. Its antigen is unknown. This rearrangement joins TRBV7-3 to TRBJ2-3, with 10 bases fitting TRBD1. What was sequenced was glioma tissue, nonneoplastic brain tissue, or PBMCs (not recorded which). This receptor was identified in a human donor with low-grade glioma or glioblastoma, undergoing nonglioma brain surgery, or in good health (not recorded which). CDR3 sequence: CASGRQGASTDTQYF. The CDR3 bases are TGTGCCAGCGGAAGACAGGGGGCAAGCACAGATACGCAGTATTTT.